The present T cell receptor beta chain was sequenced within a study of CD4+ T cells in melanoma. The study, taken as a whole, reports: Neoantigen-specific CD4+ T cells in melanoma reportedly had diverse differentiation states. A reported correlation linked neoantigen-specific CD4+ T cells to CD8+, macrophage and B cell function.

Sequenced by immunoSEQ multiplex PCR; TCRdb stores in-frame clones only, minus some. This table has over 100,000 clones, around 92% appearing once. A word on this clone: What it binds is unknown.

Germline V gives CDR1 LGHNA, CDR2 YSLEER. Trimming took 2 bases from V and 2 from J; bases not matched to a gene: 13. The CDR3 is 19 residues long. The sequenced material came from peripheral blood. The genes are TRBV4-3 and TRBJ2-2; 8 bases are a match to TRBD2. This receptor was identified in a human donor with melanoma. The CDR3 DNA follows: TGCGCCAGCAGCCAACCACCTTTTCTAGCGGGCAAAAACACCGGGGAGCTGTTTTTT. Its protein product is CASSQPPFLAGKNTGELFF.